Following are 24 T cell receptor beta chains from one sample sequenced in a study of blood T cell repertoires in COVID-19. Data came from immunoSEQ multiplex PCR; TCRdb stores just in-frame clones and leaves some out. The sample holds under 85,000 clones; roughly 80% are singletons and the top ten take approximately 6.9%. The sequencing sample was made of peripheral blood. These receptor sequences come from a man under 40 with COVID-19, enrolled during active disease.

The chain is built from TRBV18 and TRBJ1-2; D may be TRBD1 (6 bases). Germline CDR1 reads KGHSH; CDR2 reads LQKENI. Trimming took off 4 bases at V and 4 bases at J, with 13 bases between the two ends. The CDR3 is 14 residues long. The DNA for the CDR3 is TGTGCCAGCTCACGCTCACAGGGAACCTATGGCTACACCTTC. Protein sequence: CASSRSQGTYGYTF.

V and J are TRBV24-1 and TRBJ1-1, with D perhaps matching TRBD1 (6 bases). V was shortened by 5 bases and J by 8 bases, with 11 bases between the two germline ends. There are 12 residues in the CDR3. The V gene's germline CDR1 is KGHDR and CDR2 SFDVKD. The CDR3 region is CATSGTTGEAFF. CDR3 sequence (DNA): TGTGCCACCAGTGGTACGACAGGCGAAGCTTTCTTT.

V gene TRBV2 combines with J gene TRBJ1-2; no definite D call. The CDR3 is 13 residues long. V was trimmed by 5 bases and J by 1 base, leaving 8 bases between them. CDR1 is SNHLY and CDR2 is FYNNEI in the germline V gene. For the CDR3, the DNA is TGTGCCAGCAGTATTACAGATAACTATGGCTACACCTTC. This sequence encodes CASSITDNYGYTF.

The rearrangement links TRBV5-8 to TRBJ2-1; maybe TRBD2 (6 bases). Trimming took 0 bases from V and 7 from J, leaving 20 bases between them. CDR3 length: 17 residues. CDR1 is SGHTS and CDR2 is YDEGEE in the germline V gene. This CDR3 is CASSLAGGGAAGNEQFF. CDR3 nucleotide sequence: TGTGCCAGCAGCTTGGCCGGCGGCGGGGCCGCGGGGAATGAGCAGTTCTTC.

Points on this clone: Other DNA sequences of this sample code for an identical CDR3. The rearrangement uses TRBV6-4 and TRBJ2-1; TRBD1 is a possible D gene (6 bases). CDR3 length equals 15 residues. Germline V gene data show CDR1 as MRHNA and CDR2 as SNTAGT. Trimming took off 5 bases at V and 0 bases at J, with 11 bases between the two ends. CDR3 sequence: CASSPGTSSYNEQFF. In DNA form, the CDR3 reads TGTGCCAGCAGTCCCGGGACATCCTCCTACAATGAGCAGTTCTTC.

This sequence joins TRBV2 and TRBJ2-5, with TRBD2 matching 9 bases. In germline, CDR1 is SNHLY, CDR2 FYNNEI. CDR3 length: 14 amino acids. The V and J ends lost 7 bases and 4 bases, in that order; junction bases with no gene match: 7. The DNA of the CDR3 is TGTGCCAGCATAGATCTACTAGCGGGAGAGACCCAGTACTTC. Translated: CASIDLLAGETQYF.

The chain carries TRBV10-3 and TRBJ1-2; D may be TRBD1 (6 bases). From germline, CDR1 is ENHRY and CDR2 SYGVKD. The CDR3 length is 15 residues. V was trimmed by 3 bases and J by 2 bases, leaving 13 bases between them. Here the CDR3 DNA reads TGTGCCATCAGTGACCCGGGACACCTAAACTATGGCTACACCTTC. Translating it yields CAISDPGHLNYGYTF.

This clone occurred a few times. The J gene is TRBJ1-2, the V gene TRBV29-1; possible D gene TRBD1, 5 bases. The germline V and J ends were trimmed by 4 bases and 2 bases, with 17 bases remaining between them. This CDR3 region has 15 residues. CDR1 and CDR2 from the germline V gene are SQVTM and ANQGSEA. The CDR3 here is CSVVAGWGTNYGYTF. The CDR3 DNA follows: TGCAGCGTTGTCGCGGGGTGGGGGACCAACTATGGCTACACCTTC.

This clone was counted only a few times. The V gene is TRBV7-9, the J gene TRBJ2-2, with TRBD1 as a possible D gene (5 bases). Per the germline V gene, CDR1 is SEHNR and CDR2 is FQNEAQ (reference sequence). The CDR3 is made up of 14 amino acids. With 6 bases removed from V and 5 bases from J, the gap between germline ends came to 13 bases. CDR3 DNA: TGTGCCAGCAGAGGGGCATCCGGGACCGGGGAGCTGTTTTTT. Translated, it gives CASRGASGTGELFF.

A note on this clone: Sequence at one end of the junction differs from germline and may be a read error. As DNA, the CDR3 is TGTGCCAGCAGTCTAGCGGTCGGGTATACGCAGTATTTT. Encoded protein: CASSLAVGYTQYF. This chain joins TRBV12-3 or TRBV12-4 and TRBJ2-3, with 7 bases that match TRBD2. CDR3 size: 13 residues.

The chain uses TRBV7-2 and TRBJ2-1, with TRBD2 matching 9 bases. Germline values: CDR1 SGHTA, CDR2 FQGNSA. V trimming: 2 bases; J trimming: 6 bases; junction bases outside the gene matches: 8. This CDR3 is 16 amino acids long. The CDR3 DNA sequence: TGTGCCAGCAGCTTATTAGGCGGGAGGGCGGGCAATGAGCAGTTCTTC. Its translation: CASSLLGGRAGNEQFF.

The chain uses TRBV6-5 and TRBJ1-1, with a possible D match to TRBD1 (6 bases). V was shortened by 6 bases and J by 6 bases, with 17 bases between the two germline ends. The CDR3 has 14 residues. The germline gives CDR1 MNHEY, CDR2 SVGAGI. The DNA for the CDR3 is TGTGCCAGCAGACCCCCGACAGGAGCCCCTGAAGCTTTCTTT. It is translated as CASRPPTGAPEAFF.

This rearrangement joins TRBV6-5 to TRBJ1-1, with unresolved D. The CDR3 has 12 amino acids. CDR1 MNHEY and CDR2 SVGAGI come from the germline V gene. The CDR3 DNA reads TGTGCGACGGGGTTCATGAACACTGAAGCTTTCTTT. It is translated as CATGFMNTEAFF.

The V call is TRBV4-1, the J call TRBJ2-2; D might be TRBD1 (6 bases). CDR1 MGHRA and CDR2 YSYEKL come from the germline V gene. CDR3 length: 16 amino acids. The V end was cut by 4 bases, the J end by 5 bases, with 17 bases between. CDR3 coding DNA: TGCGCCAGCAGCCCCCGGGGCAGGGGTGGTACCGGGGAGCTGTTTTTT. This codes for CASSPRGRGGTGELFF.

The genes are TRBV7-2 and TRBJ2-1; D may be TRBD2 (6 bases). CDR3 length equals 17 residues. V lost 0 bases and J lost 0, with 12 bases in between. Per germline, CDR1 SGHTA and CDR2 FQGNSA. In nucleotides, the CDR3 is TGTGCCAGCAGCTTAGCGCGGGGCGGGACCTCCTACAATGAGCAGTTCTTC. Amino acids: CASSLARGGTSYNEQFF.

The chain carries TRBV10-1 and TRBJ1-5, with no clear D. This CDR3 contains 13 residues. The germline V gene encodes CDR1 WNHNN and CDR2 SYGVQD (reference sequence). V was clipped by 4 bases and J by 3 bases, with 7 bases between them. The CDR3 DNA reads TGCGCCAGCAGTGCCAGTCTCAATCAGCCCCAGCATTTT. Translated: CASSASLNQPQHF.

This clone was observed a single time. The DNA of the CDR3 is TGCGCCAGCAGTGAGACCCAGTACACTGAAGCTTTCTTT. Its translation: CASSETQYTEAFF. The rearrangement joins TRBV10-1 to TRBJ1-1; no reliable D call. The ends were cut back, 2 bases at V and 3 bases at J, with 7 bases in the middle. This CDR3 region has 13 residues. The germline V gene has CDR1 WNHNN and CDR2 SYGVQD (reference sequence).

V gene TRBV7-2 combines with J gene TRBJ1-4; D is possibly TRBD1 (6 bases). CDR1 SGHTA and CDR2 FQGNSA come from the germline V gene. This CDR3 has 15 residues. The ends were cut back, 5 bases at V and 6 bases at J, with 16 bases in the middle. CDR3 protein: CASSPEQGSDEKLFF. CDR3 coding DNA: TGTGCCAGCAGCCCGGAACAGGGTTCTGATGAAAAACTGTTTTTT.

This rearrangement joins TRBV7-9 to TRBJ2-1; the D gene is possibly TRBD1 (6 bases). Germline V gene lookup returns CDR1 SEHNR and CDR2 FQNEAQ (reference sequence). The CDR3 has 16 residues. V was pared by 5 bases and J by 9 bases, with 23 bases between. The CDR3 loop reads CASSDHKDRRVGEQFF. The CDR3 DNA reads as TGTGCCAGCAGCGACCATAAGGACAGAAGGGTGGGTGAGCAGTTCTTC.

The chain is built from TRBV4-3 and TRBJ2-7, with TRBD2 identical over 15 bases. This CDR3 comprises 19 residues. Germline CDR1 is LGHNA and CDR2 is YSLEER. V dropped 1 base and J dropped 3; count of bases not matched to a gene: 10. CDR3 DNA: TGCGCCAGCAGCCAAGGCCGGACTAGCGGGAGGGCCCGATTCTACGAGCAGTACTTC. This sequence encodes CASSQGRTSGRARFYEQYF.

This rearrangement joins TRBV28 to TRBJ1-5; 8 positions agree with TRBD1. CDR1 and CDR2 (germline): MDHEN, SYDVKM. The CDR3 consists of 16 residues. V gave up 6 bases and J gave up 1 base; unmatched junction bases: 8. CDR3 loop: CASRPSGGVSNQPQHF. The CDR3 nucleotides read TGTGCCAGCAGACCCTCAGGGGGCGTCAGCAATCAGCCCCAGCATTTT.

The rearrangement joins TRBV9 to TRBJ2-5, with D maybe TRBD2 (5 bases). With 0 bases removed from V and 4 bases from J, the gap between germline ends came to 10 bases. CDR1 SGDLS and CDR2 YYNGEE come from the germline V gene. The CDR3 runs to 14 residues. DNA for the CDR3: TGTGCCAGCAGCGTAGGGGAAAGCGGAGAGACCCAGTACTTC. Translation: CASSVGESGETQYF. Complete variable domain (other parts from reference TRBV9 and TRBJ2-5): DSGVTQTPKHLITATGQRVTLRCSPRSGDLSVYWYQQSLDQGLQFLIQYYNGEERAKGNILERFSAQQFPDLHSELNLSSLELGDSALYFCASSVGESGETQYFGPGTRLLVL.

This clone appeared a few times. The chain joins TRBV5-4 to TRBJ2-2; TRBD2 matches at 9 bases. The CDR3 runs to 15 residues. Trimming cost V 2 bases and J 7 bases; bases outside gene matches: 6. The germline gives CDR1 SGHNT, CDR2 YYREEE (reference sequence). As DNA, the CDR3 is TGTGCCAGCAGCTTTAGCGGGAGTCGTAACGGGGAGCTGTTTTTT. This gives the protein CASSFSGSRNGELFF.

In its sample, this clone was seen a few times. V is TRBV19 and J is TRBJ1-1; TRBD1 is a possible D gene (6 bases). Germline V CDR1 and CDR2: LNHDA, SQIVND (reference sequence). There are 16 residues in the CDR3. V dropped 1 base and J dropped 2 bases, with 14 bases sitting between them. Written as DNA, the CDR3 is TGTGCCAGTAGTATAGGCAACCCGGGACAAAACACTGAAGCTTTCTTT. Protein product: CASSIGNPGQNTEAFF. Full variable domain (rest looked up from reference TRBV19 and TRBJ1-1): DGGITQSPKYLFRKEGQNVTLSCEQNLNHDAMYWYRQDPGQGLRLIYYSQIVNDFQKGDIAEGYSVSREKKESFPLTVTSAQKNPTAFYLCASSIGNPGQNTEAFFGQGTRLTVV.